These 28 T cell receptor beta chains originate from one sample sequenced in a study of cytomegalovirus exposure and HLA in healthy donors. The PCR used 60 Vbeta and 13 Jbeta primers. Using immunoSEQ multiplex PCR, the repertoire was profiled, and TCRdb retains in-frame clones only, with some absent. The data show 150,000 to 200,000 clones, roughly four fifths seen once. Sequenced input: PBMCs. These receptors were taken from a woman younger than 35 in good health and CMV-seropositive.

V is TRBV6-1 and J is TRBJ2-3, with 8 bases matching TRBD2. CDR3 size: 16 residues. Germline V lookup: CDR1 MNHNS, CDR2 SASEGT. Trimming at V came to 2 bases and at J to 6 bases, leaving 10 bases not matched to a gene. CDR3 in amino acids: CASSEPPRGGSDTQYF. The CDR3 DNA follows: TGTGCCAGCAGTGAACCCCCTCGGGGGGGTTCGGATACGCAGTATTTT.

This clone appeared a few times. The CDR3 coding sequence is TGTGCCAGCAGCATTCGGTTGAACACTGAAGCTTTCTTT. Protein product: CASSIRLNTEAFF. The chain is built from TRBV7-9 and TRBJ1-1; D is unresolved. CDR1 and CDR2 from the germline V gene are SEHNR and FQNEAQ (reference sequence). The CDR3 is made up of 13 amino acids. Trimming stripped 5 bases from V and 0 bases from J, with 7 bases between.

This clone was observed a handful of times. This chain uses TRBV7-2 with TRBJ1-2, with D possibly matching TRBD1 (6 bases). CDR3 length: 18 residues. With 2 bases removed from V and 1 base from J, the gap between germline ends came to 20 bases. Per the germline V gene, CDR1 is SGHTA and CDR2 is FQGNSA. The CDR3 DNA reads as TGTGCCAGCAGCTTAACTGGGACGGGGGGCGCATTTAACTATGGCTACACCTTC. Encoded protein: CASSLTGTGGAFNYGYTF.

J is TRBJ2-5 and V is TRBV21-1; TRBD1 is the table's D call, not checked against the DNA. TRBV21-1 is a pseudogene locus. This CDR3 comprises 16 residues. CDR3 sequence reads: CASSRSTGGEGETQYF. DNA for the CDR3: TGTGCCAGCAGCAGGTCGACAGGGGGCGAGGGAGAGACCCAGTACTTC.

The chain has TRBV5-6 and TRBJ2-3, with TRBD2 matching 7 bases. The CDR3 consists of 14 residues. Germline lookup yields CDR1 SGHDT and CDR2 YYEEEE. Losses at the gene ends were 2 bases for V and 5 bases for J; bases not matched to a gene: 5. Written as DNA, the CDR3 is TGTGCCAGCAGCTTAGTAGGGGAGGGAGATACGCAGTATTTT. This sequence encodes CASSLVGEGDTQYF.

This chain uses TRBV6-5 with TRBJ1-1; the D is unclear. CDR1 and CDR2 from the germline V gene are MNHEY and SVGAGI. This CDR3 is 14 amino acids long. The V end lost 5 bases, the J end lost 0 bases, and 10 bases lay between the germline ends. CDR3 residues: CASSPLAMNTEAFF. The CDR3 DNA reads TGTGCCAGCAGTCCTCTCGCGATGAACACTGAAGCTTTCTTT.

The J gene is TRBJ2-5, the V gene TRBV19; D perhaps matches TRBD2 (7 bases). Germline lookup yields CDR1 LNHDA and CDR2 SQIVND (reference sequence). Trimming shortened V by 1 base and J by 5 bases, and 14 bases separated the two germline ends. The length of the CDR3 is 15 residues. The CDR3 loop is CASSIGKGGRETQYF. The CDR3 DNA reads as TGTGCCAGTAGTATAGGGAAGGGGGGGAGGGAGACCCAGTACTTC.

This clone has a handful of counts. The chain joins TRBV18 to TRBJ2-6, with 10 bases that match TRBD1. Germline V CDR1 and CDR2: KGHSH, LQKENI. This CDR3 has 18 residues. With V trimmed by 0 bases and J by 2 bases, 4 bases remained unmatched. The chain's CDR3 is CASSPPRQGATGANVLTF. CDR3 bases: TGTGCCAGCTCACCACCGCGACAGGGGGCGACTGGGGCCAACGTCCTGACTTTC. The full variable domain, its missing parts supplied by reference TRBV18 and TRBJ2-6, is NAGVMQNPRHLVRRRGQEARLRCSPMKGHSHVYWYRQLPEEGLKFMVYLQKENIIDESGMPKERFSAEFPKEGPSILRIQQVVRGDSAAYFCASSPPRQGATGANVLTFGAGSRLTVL.

V gene TRBV5-4 combines with J gene TRBJ2-1; 13 bases map to TRBD2. From germline, CDR1 is SGHNT and CDR2 YYREEE (reference sequence). V trimming: 4 bases; J trimming: 1 base; junction bases outside the gene matches: 5. CDR3 length: 17 residues. CDR3 in amino acids: CASSLGTSGESYNEQFF. The CDR3 DNA is TGTGCCAGCAGCCTCGGGACTAGCGGGGAATCCTACAATGAGCAGTTCTTC. Using reference TRBV5-4 and TRBJ2-1 for the parts outside the CDR3, the full variable domain is ETGVTQSPTHLIKTRGQQVTLRCSSQSGHNTVSWYQQALGQGPQFIFQYYREEENGRGNFPPRFSGLQFPNYSSELNVNALELDDSALYLCASSLGTSGESYNEQFFGPGTRLTVL.

The J gene is TRBJ1-2, the V gene TRBV6-1; TRBD1 might be the D (5 bases). Trimming stripped 1 base from V and 5 bases from J, with 11 bases between. Germline V lookup: CDR1 MNHNS, CDR2 SASEGT. The length of the CDR3 is 14 residues. The CDR3 nucleotides read TGTGCCAGCAGTGAAGGCTGGACACAGTATGGCTACACCTTC. As protein: CASSEGWTQYGYTF.

In this sample, this clone turned up once. This rearrangement joins TRBV5-1 to TRBJ2-5; TRBD1 is a possible D gene (6 bases). There are 15 residues in the CDR3. V was trimmed by 0 bases and J by 1 base, leaving 10 bases between them. The germline CDR1 and CDR2 sequences are SGHRS and YFSETQ. CDR3 bases: TGCGCCAGCAGCTTGGGTGGACAGATCCAAGAGACCCAGTACTTC. Its translation: CASSLGGQIQETQYF.

This rearrangement joins TRBV4-1 to TRBJ1-5; D gene uncertain. Trimming took off 2 bases at V and 3 bases at J, with 11 bases between the two ends. This CDR3 comprises 15 residues. The germline CDR1 and CDR2 sequences are MGHRA and YSYEKL. For the CDR3, the DNA is TGCGCCAGCAGCCAATTCCTCGGAGACAATCAGCCCCAGCATTTT. It codes for CASSQFLGDNQPQHF.

The V gene is TRBV28, the J gene TRBJ2-7, with D perhaps TRBD1 (5 bases). V lost 1 base and J 2 bases, leaving 9 bases between the germline ends. The CDR3 runs to 14 residues. The germline gives CDR1 MDHEN, CDR2 SYDVKM. CDR3 coding DNA: TGTGCCAGCAGTTTATTACAGGCGACCTACGAGCAGTACTTC. This encodes CASSLLQATYEQYF.

The V call is TRBV11-2, the J call TRBJ2-2; D ambiguous. The CDR3 covers 17 residues. Germline lookup yields CDR1 SGHAT and CDR2 FQNNGV. V lost 1 base to trimming and J lost 3 bases, with 15 bases between them. CDR3 in amino acids: CASSLVPRGGDTGELFF. The CDR3 DNA is TGTGCCAGCAGCTTAGTTCCCCGAGGCGGAGACACCGGGGAGCTGTTTTTT.

The chain combines TRBV2 with TRBJ1-1, with D maybe TRBD1 (6 bases). Per the germline V gene, CDR1 is SNHLY and CDR2 is FYNNEI. This CDR3 comprises 15 residues. Trimming removed 3 bases at V and 1 base at J, with 12 bases between. CDR3 in DNA: TGTGCCAGCAGTGAGCAGGGGCATGGGAACACTGAAGCTTTCTTT. Translating gives CASSEQGHGNTEAFF.

The chain employs TRBV19 and TRBJ2-3; D is possibly TRBD1 (8 bases). Trimming stripped 7 bases from V and 2 bases from J, with 16 bases between. Per the germline V gene, CDR1 is LNHDA and CDR2 is SQIVND (reference sequence). This CDR3 has 15 residues. CDR3 nucleotide sequence: TGTGCCAGTACCCGGACAGGGACTAACACAGATACGCAGTATTTT. Translation gives CASTRTGTNTDTQYF. The entire variable domain, with the rest obtained from reference TRBV19 and TRBJ2-3, is as follows: DGGITQSPKYLFRKEGQNVTLSCEQNLNHDAMYWYRQDPGQGLRLIYYSQIVNDFQKGDIAEGYSVSREKKESFPLTVTSAQKNPTAFYLCASTRTGTNTDTQYFGPGTRLTVL.

The chain's CDR3 is CASSSSSGLAGGLWGETQYF. CDR3 nucleotide sequence: TGTGCCAGCAGCTCCTCGTCGGGACTAGCGGGGGGGCTCTGGGGAGAGACCCAGTACTTC. The chain joins TRBV13 to TRBJ2-5, with 16 bases identical to TRBD2. This CDR3 comprises 20 residues. The germline V gene has CDR1 PRHDT and CDR2 FYEKMQ (reference sequence). V was clipped by 4 bases and J by 4 bases; unmatched bases: 15. Drawing the rest from reference TRBV13 and TRBJ2-5, the complete variable domain is AAGVIQSPRHLIKEKRETATLKCYPIPRHDTVYWYQQGPGQDPQFLISFYEKMQSDKGSIPDRFSAQQFSDYHSELNMSSLELGDSALYFCASSSSSGLAGGLWGETQYFGPGTRLLVL.

The V call is TRBV4-2, the J call TRBJ2-5, with TRBD1 as a possible D gene (6 bases). There are 19 residues in the CDR3. Per germline, CDR1 LGHNA and CDR2 YNFKEQ. Trimming cost V 4 bases and J 5 bases, with 29 bases left between them. CDR3 loop: CASSRRLGAAIDGRETQYF. The CDR3, as DNA: TGTGCCAGCAGCCGAAGATTGGGGGCGGCCATTGACGGGCGGGAGACCCAGTACTTC.

This chain connects TRBV5-1 to TRBJ2-1; 7 bases line up with TRBD1. The germline gives CDR1 SGHRS, CDR2 YFSETQ. V trimming: 7 bases; J trimming: 7 bases; junction bases outside the gene matches: 8. This CDR3 is 13 amino acids long. The CDR3 region has the DNA TGCGCCAGCTACCACGACAGGGCGAATGAGCAGTTCTTC. This translates into CASYHDRANEQFF.

The J gene is TRBJ1-1, the V gene TRBV18, with 7 bases matching TRBD1. Per the germline V gene, CDR1 is KGHSH and CDR2 is LQKENI. This CDR3 region has 13 residues. Losses at the gene ends were 6 bases for V and 1 base for J; bases not matched to a gene: 2. The CDR3 DNA sequence: TGTGCCAGCTCCCAGGGGGAGAACACTGAAGCTTTCTTT. This codes for CASSQGENTEAFF.

V and J are TRBV9 and TRBJ2-1; no firm D call. This CDR3 has 14 amino acids. The germline gives CDR1 SGDLS, CDR2 YYNGEE. Between the trimmed V and J ends, which lost 0 bases and 4 bases, there was a span of 8 bases. The CDR3 is CASSVAVSYNEQFF. Here the CDR3 DNA reads TGTGCCAGCAGCGTAGCGGTATCATACAATGAGCAGTTCTTC.

The chain links TRBV13 to TRBJ1-4; the D is unclear. The CDR3 sequence is 14 residues long. Germline CDR1 and CDR2: PRHDT and FYEKMQ (reference sequence). Deletions cut 3 bases from V and 4 bases from J, with 9 bases between. The CDR3 DNA follows: TGTGCCAGCAGCTTCAAACTTAATAATGAAAAACTGTTTTTT. Residues: CASSFKLNNEKLFF.

The CDR3 sequence: CSVEDRHRTNEQFF. The CDR3 DNA sequence: TGCAGCGTTGAAGATCGGCACAGAACCAATGAGCAGTTCTTC. The chain carries TRBV29-1 and TRBJ2-1; D remains unclear. Germline V gene data show CDR1 as SQVTM and CDR2 as ANQGSEA. Trimming pared 0 bases from V and 6 bases from J, leaving 12 bases between. The CDR3 runs 14 residues.

The V gene is TRBV6-5, the J gene TRBJ2-2; TRBD1 matches 8 bases. V lost 3 bases, J lost 4 bases, and 4 bases stayed unmatched. The CDR3 has 15 amino acids. Germline lookup yields CDR1 MNHEY and CDR2 SVGAGI. DNA of the CDR3: TGTGCCAGCAGTTATCAAGGACAGGGCACCGGGGAGCTGTTTTTT. Translated: CASSYQGQGTGELFF.

In this sample, this clone turned up once. This sequence joins TRBV28 and TRBJ2-2, with D possibly TRBD1 on 6 matching bases. Germline assignment: CDR1 MDHEN and CDR2 SYDVKM. V shed 2 bases and J shed 4 bases, with 17 bases lying between them. CDR3 size: 17 residues. The CDR3 bases are TGTGCCAGCAGTTTAAGGATAATGGGGGCTTCCACCGGGGAGCTGTTTTTT. As protein: CASSLRIMGASTGELFF.

The chain uses TRBV2 and TRBJ2-7, with 7 bases that match TRBD1. The CDR3 totals 14 residues. Losses at the gene ends were 2 bases for V and 1 base for J; bases not matched to a gene: 2. Germline CDR1 and CDR2: SNHLY and FYNNEI. In DNA, the CDR3 is TGTGCCAGCAGTGAACAGGGGGTATCCTACGAGCAGTACGTC. It yields the protein CASSEQGVSYEQYV.

The chain links TRBV6-5 to TRBJ1-3; TRBD1 aligns across 8 bases. The CDR3 runs to 14 residues. Trimming cost V 5 bases and J 2 bases; bases outside gene matches: 2. Germline-derived CDR1 and CDR2 are MNHEY and SVGAGI. For the CDR3, the DNA is TGTGCCAGCAGTCCAGGGGGCACTGGAAACACCATATATTTT. The encoded protein is CASSPGGTGNTIYF.

This sequence joins TRBV21-1 and TRBJ2-7; no check of the table's D call, TRBD1, against the DNA was made. TRBV21-1 constitutes a pseudogene. The CDR3 loop spans 12 amino acids. The CDR3 region is CAKDTGFYEQYV. In DNA, the CDR3 is TGTGCTAAAGACACAGGGTTCTACGAGCAGTACGTC.